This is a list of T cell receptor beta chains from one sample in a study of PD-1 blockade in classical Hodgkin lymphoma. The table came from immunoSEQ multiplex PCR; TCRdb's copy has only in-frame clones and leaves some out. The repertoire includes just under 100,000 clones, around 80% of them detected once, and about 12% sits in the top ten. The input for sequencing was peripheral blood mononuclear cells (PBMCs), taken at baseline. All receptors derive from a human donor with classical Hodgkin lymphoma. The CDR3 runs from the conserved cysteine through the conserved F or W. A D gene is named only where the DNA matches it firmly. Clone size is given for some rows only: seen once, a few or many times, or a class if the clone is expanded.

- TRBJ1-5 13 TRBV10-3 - TGTGCCATCAGTGAGTCCGGGTCTCAGCCCCAGCATTTT CAISESGSQPQHF
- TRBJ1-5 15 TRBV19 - TGTGCCAGCGTTAGCCCGGGTGGGCGGAATCAGCCCCAGCATTTT CASVSPGGRNQPQHF
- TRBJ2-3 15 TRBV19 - TGTGCCAGTAGGGAGGGTATTAAAAGCACAGATACGCAGTATTTT CASREGIKSTDTQYF
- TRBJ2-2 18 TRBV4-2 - TGTGCCAGCAGCCAATGGGCACGATTTATTCGGGGCACCGGGGAGCTGTTTTTT CASSQWARFIRGTGELFF
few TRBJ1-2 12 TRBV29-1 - TGCAGCGTAGCGGACCCGGGATATGGCTACACCTTC CSVADPGYGYTF
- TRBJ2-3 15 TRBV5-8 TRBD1 TGTGCCAGCCATCCACGAGGACAGGGCCGAGATACGCAGTATTTT CASHPRGQGRDTQYF
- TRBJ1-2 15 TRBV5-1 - TGCGCCAGCAGCTTGGCGGGGGGCACGGACTATGGCTACACCTTC CASSLAGGTDYGYTF
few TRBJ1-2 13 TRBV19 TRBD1 TGTGCCAGTAGACGGACAGGACTCTATGGCTACACCTTC CASRRTGLYGYTF
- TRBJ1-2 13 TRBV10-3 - TGTGCCATCAGTCCCCAGCTGGGGGAAGGCTACACCTTC CAISPQLGEGYTF
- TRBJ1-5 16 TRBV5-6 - TGTGCCAGCAGCTTGGCCGGGGGGTCCGGCAATCAGCCCCAGCATTTT CASSLAGGSGNQPQHF
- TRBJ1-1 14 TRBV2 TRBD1 TGTGCCAGCAGGAACAGGGGAGGGTACACTGAAGCTTTCTTT CASRNRGGYTEAFF
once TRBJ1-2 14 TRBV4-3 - TGCGCCAGCAGCCAAGATGTGGCAGACTATGGCTACACCTTC CASSQDVADYGYTF
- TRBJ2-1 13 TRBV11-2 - TGTGCCAGCAGCTTAGATGTTAGTCTTGAGCAGTTCTTC CASSLDVSLEQFF
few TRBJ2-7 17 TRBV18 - TGTGCCAGCTCACCTGCAGTTATTAGGGCAGGGGCCTACGAGCAGTACTTC CASSPAVIRAGAYEQYF
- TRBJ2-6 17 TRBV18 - TGTGCCAGCTCACAGGGTGTGGTGGCAGTCCGGGCCAACGTCCTGACTTTC CASSQGVVAVRANVLTF
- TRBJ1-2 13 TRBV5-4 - TGTGCCAGCAGCTTCATGGGAGCTGGGGGCTACACCTTC CASSFMGAGGYTF
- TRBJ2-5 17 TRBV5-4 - TGTGCCAGCAGCACTAACACGGGGGGCCCGGACCAAGAGACCCAGTACTTC CASSTNTGGPDQETQYF
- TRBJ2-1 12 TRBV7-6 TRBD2 TGTGCCAGCAGCTTGGGGGGGAGTGAGCAGTTCTTC CASSLGGSEQFF
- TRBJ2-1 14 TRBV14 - TGTGCCAGCAGCCCCCTAGGACTAAACAATGAGCAGTTCTTC CASSPLGLNNEQFF
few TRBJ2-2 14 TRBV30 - TGTGCCTGGAGGGGGGGTATAGAGTCCGGGGAGCTGTTTTTT CAWRGGIESGELFF
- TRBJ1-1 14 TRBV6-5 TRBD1 TGTGCCAGCAGCCAACAGGGGAAGAACACTGAAGCTTTCTTT CASSQQGKNTEAFF
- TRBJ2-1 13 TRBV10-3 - TGTGCCATCAGTGAGGGTTATAGTGATGAGCAGTTCTTC CAISEGYSDEQFF
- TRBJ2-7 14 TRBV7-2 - TGTGCCAGCAGCCCTGCGGCGGGGCCCTACGAGCAGTACTTC CASSPAAGPYEQYF
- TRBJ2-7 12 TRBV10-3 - TGTGCCATCTTCTCCACGAGGGGGGAGCAGTACTTC CAIFSTRGEQYF
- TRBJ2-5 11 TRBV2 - TGTGCCAGCAGTCCCTGGGAGACCCAGTACTTC CASSPWETQYF
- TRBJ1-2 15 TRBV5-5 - TGTGCCAGCAGCCCCAACCCTGTGGGGAACTATGGCTACACCTTC CASSPNPVGNYGYTF
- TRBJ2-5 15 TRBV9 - TGTGCCAGCAGCGTAGCTCAGGGTTTACAAGAGACCCAGTACTTC CASSVAQGLQETQYF
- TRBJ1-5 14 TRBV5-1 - TGCGCCTCCGCCACCGACAGTCGCAATCAGCCCCAGCATTTT CASATDSRNQPQHF
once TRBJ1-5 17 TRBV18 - TGTGCCAGCTCACCATGGGTCTCAGGGGTGGGGAATCAGCCCCAGCATTTT CASSPWVSGVGNQPQHF
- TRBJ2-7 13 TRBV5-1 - TGCGCCAGCAGCTTGGAAGGGCGCAACGAGCAGTACTTC CASSLEGRNEQYF
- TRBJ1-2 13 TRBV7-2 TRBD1 TGTGCCAGCACCGGGACAGGGATCGATGGCTACACCTTC CASTGTGIDGYTF
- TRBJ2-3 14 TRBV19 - TGTGCCAGTATCCCCCGAGGACGGAGAGATACGCAGTATTTT CASIPRGRRDTQYF
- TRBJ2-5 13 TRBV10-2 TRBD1 TGCGCCAGCAGGGGGACAGGGGAAGAGACCCAGTACTTC CASRGTGEETQYF
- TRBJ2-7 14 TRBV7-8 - TGTGCCAGCAGCCGAAACCGGGGAGCAGTCGAGCAGTACTTC CASSRNRGAVEQYF
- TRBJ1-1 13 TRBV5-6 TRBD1 TGTGCCAGCAGCCGGACAGGGGTCACTGAAGCTTTCTTT CASSRTGVTEAFF
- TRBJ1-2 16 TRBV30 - TGTGCCAGTACCCCGGGACCGCTGAATCTTAACTATGGCTACACCTTC CASTPGPLNLNYGYTF
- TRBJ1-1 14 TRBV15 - TGTGCCACCAGCAGAGTACGGGGTAGCACTGAAGCTTTCTTT CATSRVRGSTEAFF
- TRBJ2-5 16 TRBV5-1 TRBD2 TGCGCCAGCAGTACTGCCGGTAGCGGGAGTATGCAGACCCAGTACTTC CASSTAGSGSMQTQYF
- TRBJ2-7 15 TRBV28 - TGTGCCAGCAGCCCTGGAGGGGTAACCGGCTACGAGCAGTACTTC CASSPGGVTGYEQYF
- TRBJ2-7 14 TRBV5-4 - TGTGCCAGCAGCCAGGAGCCCTACTCCTACGAGCAGTACTTC CASSQEPYSYEQYF
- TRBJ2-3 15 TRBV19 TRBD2 TGTGCCAGTAGTCTGGGACTAGCGGGAGGAGATACGCAGTATTTT CASSLGLAGGDTQYF
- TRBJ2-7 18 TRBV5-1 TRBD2 TGCGCCAGCAGCTTACCTCGGACTAGCGGCCGGGGGGGAGGGGAGCAGTACTTC CASSLPRTSGRGGGEQYF
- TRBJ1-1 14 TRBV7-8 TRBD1 TGTGCCAGCAGACCCGACAGGGAGTATGCTGAAGCTTTCTTT CASRPDREYAEAFF
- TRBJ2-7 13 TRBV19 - TGTGCCAGTAGTGGAGCAGGTCCCTACGAGCAGTACTTC CASSGAGPYEQYF
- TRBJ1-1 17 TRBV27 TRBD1 TGTGCCAGCAGACGACAACCCTGGGGGGCAGGGGGAACTGAAGCTTTCTTT CASRRQPWGAGGTEAFF
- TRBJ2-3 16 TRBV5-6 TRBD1 TGTGCCAGCAGCTTCGGGACAGTCGGTAGCACAGATACGCAGTATTTT CASSFGTVGSTDTQYF
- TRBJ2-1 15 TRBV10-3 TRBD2 TGTGCCATCAGCGTCACTAGCGGGAGTGGCGGTGAGCAGTTCTTC CAISVTSGSGGEQFF
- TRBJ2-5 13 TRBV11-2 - TGTGCCAGCAGCTTAAACGTACGAGGGACCCAGTACTTC CASSLNVRGTQYF
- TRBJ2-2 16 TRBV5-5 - TGTGCCAGCAGCTTGGCGGGGGAACAGGGCGCCGGGGAGCTGTTTTTT CASSLAGEQGAGELFF